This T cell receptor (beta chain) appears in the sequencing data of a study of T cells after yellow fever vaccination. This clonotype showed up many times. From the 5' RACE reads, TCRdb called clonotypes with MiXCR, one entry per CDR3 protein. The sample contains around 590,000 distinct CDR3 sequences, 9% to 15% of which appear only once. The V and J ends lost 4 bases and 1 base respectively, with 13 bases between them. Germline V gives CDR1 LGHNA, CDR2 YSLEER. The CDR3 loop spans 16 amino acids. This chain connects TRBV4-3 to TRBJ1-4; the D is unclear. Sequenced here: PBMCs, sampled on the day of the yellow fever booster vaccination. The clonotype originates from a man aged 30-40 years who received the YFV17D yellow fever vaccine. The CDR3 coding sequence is TGCGCCAGCAGCCCGCACTCTGGGGAAACTAATGAAAAACTGTTTTTT. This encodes CASSPHSGETNEKLFF.